This T cell receptor beta chain was captured in a study of CD8 T cells in ankylosing spondylitis. Study findings and constraints: Past studies reported some motif variants in reactive arthritis synovial fluid and blood. A TCR beta motif made of fewer than ten highly homologous variants seemed typical of ankylosing spondylitis blood.

MiXCR, applied by TCRdb to the 5' RACE reads, yields one record per CDR3 protein. The sample lists under 150,000 distinct CDR3 sequences; more than 15% were seen once. Concerning this clonotype itself: Its specificity is unknown.

The germline V gene encodes CDR1 LNHNV and CDR2 YYDKDF (reference sequence). The CDR3 runs to 14 residues. With V trimmed by 7 bases and J by 2 bases, 5 bases remained unmatched. This clonotype was sampled from a male donor with ankylosing spondylitis. Sequencing input: blood, either unsorted or a sorted T cell fraction (not recorded which). V is TRBV15 and J is TRBJ2-3; 8 nucleotides line up with TRBD2. Here the CDR3 reads CATKASGLTDTQYF. The DNA for the CDR3 is TGTGCCACCAAGGCTAGCGGGCTCACAGATACGCAGTATTTT.